This T cell receptor beta chain was sequenced for a study of T-cell reconstitution after alpha-beta-depleted transplantation in children (TCRdb year 2016). About the full investigation: The study quantitatively tracked T-cell immune reconstitution after TCRalphabeta/CD19-depleted allogeneic hematopoietic cell transplantation in children using TCR repertoire profiling. Broad study findings and their caveats: In some patients, high TCRbeta diversity at day 60 was attributed to recipient T cells and intrathymic progenitors that had survived conditioning. About two months after transplant, the apparently early recovery of alphabetaT-cell counts reportedly depended on just several hundred clones that had expanded rapidly and came from non-depleted graft cells. Over the following months the frequencies of hyperexpanded clones went down, and after one year T-cell counts and TCRbeta diversity were mostly credited to newly produced T cells.

The library relied on PCR. The reads were generated on an Illumina HiSeq 2500. Molecular barcoding was employed in the preparation of TCR libraries, with unique molecular identifiers being used to normalize TCRbeta repertoire quantification. TCRdb trimmed the raw reads at Q25, called clones with MiXCR and kept productive beta chains. All rows with the same CDR3 protein become a single entry with the most common DNA and genes. Within this sample are 350,000 to 500,000 distinct CDR3 sequences, with approximately 42% of them counted one time only. Clones ranked in the top ten supply 25% to 30% of the sample. The treatment or condition label of this sample denotes: allogeneic hematopoietic cell transplantation with graft depleted of TCRalphabeta T cells and CD19 B cells. Transplant recipients were children who received TCRalphabeta/CD19-depleted allogeneic hematopoietic cell grafts. Turning to this clonotype: The antigen it recognizes is unknown. The record has no base qualities; no much larger clone is one base away.

The germline V gene supplies CDR1 MGHRA and CDR2 YSYEKL. Including cysteine and phenylalanine, the CDR3 has 14 amino acids. Solely the CDR3 DNA is kept, with 42 bases framed from the first base. The germline ends are 9 bases apart after V is trimmed by 0 bases and J by 3 bases. This TCR was sampled from a girl aged 2-10 years with aplastic anemia, due to receive a stem cell transplant. Sequenced material: PBMCs, taken before TCRalphabeta/CD19-depleted stem cell transplant. This receptor chain uses TRBV4-1 and TRBJ2-7; confidence is insufficient to name the D gene. CDR3 reads: CASSQDVRFYEQYF. The sequenced DNA: TGCGCCAGCAGCCAAGATGTCCGGTTCTACGAGCAGTACTTC.